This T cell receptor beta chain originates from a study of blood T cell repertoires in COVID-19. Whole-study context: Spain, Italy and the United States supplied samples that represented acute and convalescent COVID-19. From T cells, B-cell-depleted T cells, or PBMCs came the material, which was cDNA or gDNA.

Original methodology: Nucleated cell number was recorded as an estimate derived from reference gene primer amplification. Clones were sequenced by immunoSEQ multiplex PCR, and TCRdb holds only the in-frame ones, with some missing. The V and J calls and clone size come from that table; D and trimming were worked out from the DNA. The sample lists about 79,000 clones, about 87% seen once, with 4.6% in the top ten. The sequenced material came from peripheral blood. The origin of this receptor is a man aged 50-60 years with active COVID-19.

Here the CDR3 DNA reads TGTGCCAGCGCAAGAGGACGGGGGGACACTGAAGCTTTCTTT. It translates to CASARGRGDTEAFF. The chain is built from TRBV3-1 (or the pseudogene TRBV3-2) and TRBJ1-1, with a weak D call TRBD1 (5 bases). CDR3 length equals 14 residues. In germline, CDR1 is LGHDT, CDR2 YNNKEL (reference sequence). Trimming removed 8 bases from V and 3 bases from J, with 16 bases in between.